This T cell receptor beta chain was recorded in a study of radiation and T cells in renal cell carcinoma (TCRdb year 2020). Regarding the complete study: The samples were drawn from a clinical trial, where primary renal cell carcinomas were treated with 15 Gy of stereotactic body radiation therapy and then removed by nephrectomy 4 weeks afterward. In total, approximately 55 samples, comprising 26 tumors and 27 peripheral blood samples, were subjected to TCR beta sequencing. In the 45 to 65 samples combined, some 4,000,000 unique CDR3 nucleotide sequences were found, encoding about 2.7 million unique CDR3 amino acid sequences.

From the cysteine through the phenylalanine, the CDR3 covers 15 amino acids. The read is trimmed to its CDR3 DNA, 45 bases read in frame from base 1. V is clipped by 2 bases and J by 8 bases, and the sequence between their germline boundaries is 15 bases long. Reading the germline V gene gives CDR1 MDHEN and CDR2 SYDVKM. The full study reports these points: In blood, the top tumor clonotypes increased between baseline and 2 weeks post-radiation and then shrank by 4 weeks, which suggests that tumor-resident clones expanded only transiently. No pretreatment tumor biopsies were available, so the baseline intratumoral presence of clonotypes could not be determined. Tracking of blood repertoire dynamics stopped at less than five weeks after treatment, with no follow-up past that point. Because the trial had a single-armed design, the trial could not examine how radiation dose or scheduling affected the TCR repertoire.

As regards this clone: Its binding antigen is unknown. Per-base quality was not reported, and no clone a single base away is much larger than it.

This specimen's time point label, interpreted: blood 2 weeks post-SBRT. Interpreted using the paper, the treatment or condition label stands for: 15 Gy SBRT to primary tumor, nephrectomy 4 weeks later. To follow tumor-enriched clonotypes, serial peripheral blood was collected from radiation-treated patients at baseline and at 2 weeks and 4 weeks after SBRT. All patients had renal cell carcinoma with clear cell pathology. The QIAamp DNA Blood Mini Kit (Qiagen) was used to prepare genomic DNA for TCR sequencing. Only samples passing all quality control checks were included in the analyses. The immunoSEQ kit was used, according to the manufacturer's recommendations, to generate TCR beta libraries from genomic DNA. For library preparation, a first multiplex PCR was performed with proprietary primers, followed by a second PCR in which unique barcodes were added, and bead cleanups were performed after each round. A kit-provided positive control reaction and a negative control reaction were included in every sample batch. The final libraries were assessed on an Agilent 4200 TapeStation D1000 ScreenTape, pooled by volume, and quantified by qPCR. Sequencing was performed on an Illumina NextSeq500 with a MidOutput 150-cycle cartridge, and 156 Read1 and 15 Index1 cycles were run with kit custom primers. The pooled library was loaded at about 1 pM with approximately 20% PhiX control spiked in. Per the original workflow: The vendor-processed data were analyzed in R, and a clonotype was defined as all T cells that share the same CDR3 nucleotide sequence. In the clone abundance analyses, frequencies in each sample were normalized to that sample's 10,000 most abundant clones. Public T cell clones, which averaged fewer than five per sample, were removed prior to analysis. An abundance difference of at least 32-fold between compartments was the criterion for calling clonotypes tumor-enriched or baseline blood-enriched. Clonotypes expanded or contracted between blood time points were identified with a beta-binomial differential abundance model. Similarity between tumor and blood repertoires was quantified using the Baroni-Urbani and Buser coefficient, and groups were compared with two-tailed Wilcoxon tests in R. TCRdb's version of the immuneACCESS table is confined to in-frame rearrangements and falls short of the full clone set. An unresolved V gene accounts for under half of the shortfall where checked; the remainder is of unknown origin. The DNA was the basis for D and trimming; V, J and clone size are from that table. Here the sample has about 120,000 clones; 65% to 85% occur a single time. The ten largest clones take up roughly 5.9% of the sample.

The TCR comes from a man aged 45-65 years with renal cell carcinoma. In this chain, TRBV28 is recombined with TRBJ1-4, with the D segment identity uncertain. The source material was blood, sampled from a patient whose treatment included radiotherapy and nephrectomy. The encoded CDR3 is CASSLGSGGEEKLFF. In nucleotide form, the sequence is TGTGCCAGCAGTTTAGGATCCGGAGGAGAGGAAAAACTGTTTTTT. Full variable domain (CDR3 extended with the reference TRBV28 and TRBJ1-4 proteins): DVKVTQSSRYLVKRTGEKVFLECVQDMDHENMFWYRQDPGLGLRLIYFSYDVKMKEKGDIPEGYSVSREKKERFSLILESASTNQTSMYLCASSLGSGGEEKLFFGSGTQLSVL.